Judged by abundance, the clone carrying this TCR beta chain is medium-sized. The antigen is unknown. This entry is derived from a study of T cell responses to AZD1222 COVID-19 vaccine. About the research overall: Samples with a second dose at about 4 or about 12 weeks were pooled together.

Broader study findings: Females made up more of the donors, who were largely white British, and clonal diversity may have come out too low. Spike-specific TCR breadth and depth grew following two AZD1222 doses. No repertoire was sampled before or during the peak T cell response, only after it.

Germline V CDR1 and CDR2: MNHEY, SMNVEV (reference sequence). The CDR3 runs to 13 residues. Trimming pared 3 bases from V and 4 bases from J, leaving 9 bases between. Clones were sequenced by immunoSEQ multiplex PCR, and TCRdb holds only the in-frame ones, with some missing. Of tens of thousands of clones detected, 70% to 90% appear once; the ten largest clones hold around 5.2%. The starting material was peripheral blood, obtained on day 0 of AZD1222 vaccination. V usage is TRBV27 and J usage is TRBJ1-2, with D uncertain. The clonotype was recovered from an adult in good health. The CDR3 is CASSFGRTYGYTF. The CDR3 region has the DNA TGTGCCAGCAGTTTCGGTCGGACCTATGGCTACACCTTC.